This TCR beta chain originates from a study of glioma-infiltrating T cells. Ten or more counts support this clonotype. After removal of 3 bases from V and 0 bases from J, the junction contained 7 bases not matched to a gene. Germline lookup yields CDR1 SEHNR and CDR2 FQNEAQ (reference sequence). The CDR3 consists of 16 residues. Amplification of TCR alpha and beta CDR3 regions from RNA used iRepertoire nested multiplex PCR. TCRdb re-called the multiplex PCR reads with MiXCR, one entry per CDR3 protein. The profile covers about 190,000 distinct CDR3 sequences, with 25% to 35% appearing a single time and about 19% taken by the ten largest.

The chain combines TRBV7-9 with TRBJ1-1; the match to TRBD1 covers 7 bases. Input material: glioma tissue, nonneoplastic brain tissue, or PBMCs (not recorded which). The TCR was taken from a human donor with low-grade glioma or glioblastoma, undergoing nonglioma brain surgery, or in good health (not recorded which). The CDR3 bases are TGTGCCAGCAGCTTCACGACAGGGCCTATGAACACTGAAGCTTTCTTT. As protein: CASSFTTGPMNTEAFF.